This TCR beta chain was sequenced in a study of blood T cell repertoires in COVID-19. As for the study in general: The United States, Italy and Spain provided the acute and convalescent COVID-19 samples. Sources were T cells, B-cell-depleted T cells, or PBMCs; the material itself was cDNA or gDNA.

How the authors handled the data: Amplifying reference gene primers gave estimates of nucleated cell counts. This table comes from immunoSEQ multiplex PCR, and its TCRdb copy is limited to in-frame clones, with some not included. V, J and clone size derive from that table, while D and trimming were established from the DNA sequence. The sample lists about 49,000 clones; about four fifths were seen once. Sequences were obtained from peripheral blood. The clonotype originates from a man aged 45-65 years with acute or convalescent COVID-19.

CDR3 amino acids: CASSQDPWAGGNEKLFF. CDR3 bases: TGCGCCAGCAGCCAAGATCCTTGGGCAGGGGGCAATGAAAAACTGTTTTTT. The chain links TRBV4-3 to TRBJ1-4; 8 nucleotides line up with TRBD1. The CDR3 sequence is 17 residues long. The trim removed 0 bases at V and 5 bases at J, leaving 8 bases unmatched. The germline V gene encodes CDR1 LGHNA and CDR2 YSLEER.